The 20 T cell receptor beta chains reported below all come from one sample, sequenced in a study of T cells expressing NK-cell markers. Following a re-call of the 5' RACE reads, TCRdb has one entry per CDR3 protein and lacks DNA. In all, the sample yields about 550,000 distinct CDR3 sequences. Specimen: blood T cells: a sorted CD56 or NKG2C T cell subset, CD4+ or CD8+ T cells, or bulk PBMC T cells (not recorded which). The receptors stem from a man younger than 35 in good health.

This chain connects TRBV5-6 to TRBJ2-1; the TRBD2 assignment by TCRdb is unverifiable without DNA. Germline V lookup: CDR1 SGHDT, CDR2 YYEEEE. The CDR3 is 15 amino acids. The CDR3 here is CASSLGGLAHNEQFF.

J is TRBJ1-1 and V is TRBV5-1; with no DNA, the TCRdb D assignment of TRBD1 cannot be verified. This CDR3 comprises 15 residues. Per the germline V gene, CDR1 is SGHRS and CDR2 is YFSETQ. This CDR3 reads CASSPEPGSGTEAFF.

This chain connects TRBV2 to TRBJ2-2; TCRdb calls TRBD1, which cannot be checked without DNA. Germline V CDR1 and CDR2: SNHLY, FYNNEI. The CDR3 spans 15 residues. CDR3 sequence: CASRPPGGQTGELFF.

The V and J genes are TRBV6-2 or TRBV6-3 and TRBJ2-5; TCRdb proposes TRBD1, but this gene call is untestable without DNA. The CDR3 sequence is 15 residues long. Germline CDR1 is MNHEY and CDR2 is SVGEGT. CDR3 amino acids: CASSPGSWDQETQYF.

The genes are TRBV6-1 and TRBJ2-3; the TCRdb call, TRBD1, lacks DNA for checking. The CDR3 has 14 residues. Germline loops: CDR1 MNHNS, CDR2 SASEGT. This chain's CDR3 is CASSADRGLDTQYF.

This chain uses TRBV29-1 with TRBJ2-4. This CDR3 comprises 14 residues. Germline V CDR1 and CDR2: SQVTM, ANQGSEA. CDR3 protein: CSVSVNLAKNIQYF. The variable domain in full, completed from reference TRBV29-1 and TRBJ2-4, reads SAVISQKPSRDICQRGTSLTIQCQVDSQVTMMFWYRQQPGQSLTLIATANQGSEATYESGFVIDKFPISRPNLTFSTLTVSNMSPEDSSIYLCSVSVNLAKNIQYFGAGTRLSVL.

V is TRBV10-3 and J is TRBJ1-5; as DNA is missing, the TRBD1 call by TCRdb cannot be tested. CDR3 length: 14 residues. The V gene's germline CDR1 is ENHRY and CDR2 SYGVKD. CDR3 region: CAISPGQGNQLQHF.

This sequence joins TRBV13 and TRBJ2-5. Germline assignment: CDR1 PRHDT and CDR2 FYEKMQ (reference sequence). This CDR3 contains 12 residues. The CDR3 protein is CASSSDKETQYF. The whole variable domain, remainder taken from reference TRBV13 and TRBJ2-5, is AAGVIQSPRHLIKEKRETATLKCYPIPRHDTVYWYQQGPGQDPQFLISFYEKMQSDKGSIPDRFSAQQFSDYHSELNMSSLELGDSALYFCASSSDKETQYFGPGTRLLVL.

The rearrangement links TRBV30 to TRBJ2-5; TCRdb selects TRBD1, and the lack of DNA leaves this call unchecked. CDR1 and CDR2 from the germline V gene are GTSNPN and SVGIG (reference sequence). This CDR3 is built from 11 residues. CDR3 residues: CAWTRDSLWYF.

V usage is TRBV5-6 and J usage is TRBJ2-3. This CDR3 has 11 residues. The germline CDR1 and CDR2 sequences are SGHDT and YYEEEE. CDR3 protein: CASSSAHTQYF.

This chain connects TRBV14 to TRBJ2-5; TCRdb calls TRBD1, which cannot be checked without DNA. CDR1 and CDR2 (germline): SGHDN, FVKESK. This CDR3 has 15 residues. CDR3 protein: CASSQVRIRGETQYF.

The V gene is TRBV7-9, the J gene TRBJ1-4. CDR1 is SEHNR and CDR2 is FQNEAQ in the germline V gene (reference sequence). The CDR3 covers 14 residues. The CDR3 region is CASSRDSVNEKLFF.

The chain carries TRBV7-2 and TRBJ1-4; the D call from TCRdb, TRBD1, cannot be confirmed without DNA. Germline loops: CDR1 SGHTA, CDR2 FQGNSA. The CDR3 is 15 amino acids. CDR3 protein: CASSSRGPGSEKLFF.

The rearrangement uses TRBV5-1 and TRBJ1-6; TCRdb's D call of TRBD1 is untestable without DNA. Germline V lookup: CDR1 SGHRS, CDR2 YFSETQ. CDR3 size: 15 residues. The CDR3 spells CASSNGQGADSPLHF.

The rearrangement links TRBV20-1 to TRBJ1-1. The CDR3 sequence is 13 residues long. Germline loops: CDR1 DFQATT, CDR2 SNEGSKA (reference sequence). CDR3 loop: CSAQSSGIAEAFF.

This chain links TRBV20-1 with TRBJ2-3; TCRdb outputs TRBD2, but without DNA this stays unchecked. There are 14 residues in the CDR3. Germline loops: CDR1 DFQATT, CDR2 SNEGSKA (reference sequence). This CDR3 reads CSARREGSADTQYF.

This rearrangement joins TRBV10-2 to TRBJ2-3; absent DNA, TCRdb's TRBD2 call cannot be checked. The length of the CDR3 is 15 residues. Germline V gives CDR1 WSHSY, CDR2 SAAADI. CDR3 residues: CASRGWRASTDTQYF.

This chain uses TRBV29-1 with TRBJ2-2. Germline V gives CDR1 SQVTM, CDR2 ANQGSEA. CDR3 size: 12 residues. The CDR3 loop is CSAQTLRGELFF.

This CDR3 reads CASSPLYREVVVDTQYF. V usage is TRBV7-2 and J usage is TRBJ2-3; TCRdb proposes TRBD1, but this gene call is untestable without DNA. The germline gives CDR1 SGHTA, CDR2 FQGNSA. The CDR3 extends over 17 amino acids.

This rearrangement joins TRBV5-1 to TRBJ2-3; TCRdb's D gene call, TRBD1, goes unchecked for lack of DNA. The CDR3 length is 16 residues. The germline CDR1 and CDR2 sequences are SGHRS and YFSETQ. The CDR3 reads CASSLAGQGAADTQYF.